The clone carrying this T cell receptor beta chain was seen many times. V lost 3 bases to trimming and J lost 7 bases; unmatched junction nucleotides: 18. CDR1 is MDHEN, CDR2 SYDVKM, per germline. This CDR3 contains 20 residues. As for time point: persistent/refractory GD, antithyroid drugs over 5 years with positive TRAb. Following extraction of RNA from PBMCs, that RNA was used to make the TCR library. Patients were enrolled at an endocrinology department in Xi'an, China. Sequencing libraries for TCR beta were prepared with iRepertoire HTBI primers and Arm-PCR of CDR3 regions. TCRdb reprocessed the multiplex PCR reads via MiXCR and lists one record per CDR3 protein. Found here are under 500,000 distinct CDR3 sequences, about a fifth of them singletons; the top ten hold about 7.8%. This sample was taken from a study of regulatory T cells in long-lasting Graves disease.

The sequence was collected from a female donor with Graves disease. The chain carries TRBV28 and TRBJ2-2; 12 bases are a match to TRBD2. Sequencing used peripheral blood mononuclear cells (PBMCs), obtained when the disease was refractory, from a patient treated with antithyroid drugs. The CDR3 protein is CASSFSRLAGDFGLGGELFF. The DNA for the CDR3 is TGTGCCAGCAGTTTTTCGAGACTAGCGGGAGATTTTGGGTTGGGCGGGGAGCTGTTTTTT.